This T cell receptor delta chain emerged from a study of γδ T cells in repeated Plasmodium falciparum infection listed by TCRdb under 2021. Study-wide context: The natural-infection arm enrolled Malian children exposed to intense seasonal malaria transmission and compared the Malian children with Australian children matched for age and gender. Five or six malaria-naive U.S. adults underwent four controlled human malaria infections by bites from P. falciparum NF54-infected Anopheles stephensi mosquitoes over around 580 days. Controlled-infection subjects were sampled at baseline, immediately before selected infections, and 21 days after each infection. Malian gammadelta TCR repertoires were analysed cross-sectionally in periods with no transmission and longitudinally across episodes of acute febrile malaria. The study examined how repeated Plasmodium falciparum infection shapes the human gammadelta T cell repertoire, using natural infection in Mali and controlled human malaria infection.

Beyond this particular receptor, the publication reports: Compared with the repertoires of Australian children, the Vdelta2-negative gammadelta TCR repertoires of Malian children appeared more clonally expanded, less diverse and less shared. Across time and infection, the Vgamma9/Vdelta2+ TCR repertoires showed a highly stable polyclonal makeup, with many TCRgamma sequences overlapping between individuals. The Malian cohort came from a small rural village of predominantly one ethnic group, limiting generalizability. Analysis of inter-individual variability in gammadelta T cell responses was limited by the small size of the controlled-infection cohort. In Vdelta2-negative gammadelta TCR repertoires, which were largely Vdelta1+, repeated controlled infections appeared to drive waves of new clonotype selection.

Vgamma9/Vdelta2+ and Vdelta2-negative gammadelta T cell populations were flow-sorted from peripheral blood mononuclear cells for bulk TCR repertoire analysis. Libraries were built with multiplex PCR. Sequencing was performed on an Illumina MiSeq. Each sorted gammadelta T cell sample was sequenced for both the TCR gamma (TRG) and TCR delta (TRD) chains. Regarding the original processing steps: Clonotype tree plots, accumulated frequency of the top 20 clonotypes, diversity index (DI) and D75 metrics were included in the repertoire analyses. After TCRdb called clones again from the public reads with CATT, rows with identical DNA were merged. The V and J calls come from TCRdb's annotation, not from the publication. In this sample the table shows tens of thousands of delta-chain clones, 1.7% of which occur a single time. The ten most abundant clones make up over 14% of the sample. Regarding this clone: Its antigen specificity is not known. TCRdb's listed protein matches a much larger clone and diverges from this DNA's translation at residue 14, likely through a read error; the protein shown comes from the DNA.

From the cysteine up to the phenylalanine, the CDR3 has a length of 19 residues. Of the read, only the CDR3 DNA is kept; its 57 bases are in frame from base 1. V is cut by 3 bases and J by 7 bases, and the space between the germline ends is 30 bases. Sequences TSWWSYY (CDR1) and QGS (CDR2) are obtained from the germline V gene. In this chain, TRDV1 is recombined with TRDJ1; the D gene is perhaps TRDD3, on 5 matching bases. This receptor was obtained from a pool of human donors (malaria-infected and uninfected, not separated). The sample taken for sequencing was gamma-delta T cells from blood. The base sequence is TGTGCTCTTGGGGATGGAGTCATACGAGGGGCCTATACACGAGCTAAACTCATCTTT. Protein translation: CALGDGVIRGAYTRAKLIF.